The next 23 T cell receptor beta chains were all read from a single sample in a study of cytomegalovirus exposure and HLA in healthy donors. Primers included in the PCR were 60 Vbeta and 13 Jbeta primers. TCRdb's table, derived via immunoSEQ multiplex PCR, lists solely in-frame clones and lacks some. The repertoire has some 150,000 clones, approximately 74% of them found once; the top ten carry approximately 2.5%. Material: PBMCs. The receptor set was obtained from a woman in her twenties or thirties in good health and CMV-seronegative.

The chain employs TRBV19 and TRBJ2-3, with 12 bases aligning to TRBD2. V was clipped by 2 bases and J by 3 bases; unmatched bases: 3. Germline V lookup: CDR1 LNHDA, CDR2 SQIVND (reference sequence). This CDR3 has 16 amino acids. The CDR3, as DNA: TGTGCCAGTAGTATACTAGCGGGAGGGCGAACAGATACGCAGTATTTT. Its protein product is CASSILAGGRTDTQYF. The full variable domain, with the rest looked up from reference TRBV19 and TRBJ2-3, is DGGITQSPKYLFRKEGQNVTLSCEQNLNHDAMYWYRQDPGQGLRLIYYSQIVNDFQKGDIAEGYSVSREKKESFPLTVTSAQKNPTAFYLCASSILAGGRTDTQYFGPGTRLTVL.

J is TRBJ1-1 and V is TRBV4-1, with D tentatively TRBD1 (6 bases). Germline V gene lookup returns CDR1 MGHRA and CDR2 YSYEKL. Deletions cut 3 bases from V and 5 bases from J, with 13 bases between. The CDR3 is 14 amino acids. This CDR3 reads CASSHTPGVTEAFF. CDR3 nucleotides: TGCGCCAGCAGCCATACCCCAGGGGTTACTGAAGCTTTCTTT.

This clone has a handful of counts. The rearrangement joins TRBV7-9 to TRBJ2-2, with a weak D call TRBD2 (5 bases). Germline-derived CDR1 and CDR2 are SEHNR and FQNEAQ (reference sequence). V shed 1 base and J shed 3 bases, with 18 bases lying between them. This CDR3 has 18 amino acids. The DNA for the CDR3 is TGTGCCAGCAGCTTAGGGGTGACTATAGCGCTAGACACCGGGGAGCTGTTTTTT. This codes for CASSLGVTIALDTGELFF.

The chain uses TRBV28 and TRBJ2-7; TRBD1 matches 11 bases. Germline CDR1 is MDHEN and CDR2 is SYDVKM. The length of the CDR3 is 14 residues. Trimming took 3 bases from V and 3 from J; bases not matched to a gene: 1. The CDR3 DNA reads TGTGCCAGCAGTTTCGGGACAGGGGGCTACGAGCAGTACTTC. Its protein is CASSFGTGGYEQYF.

The chain uses TRBV30 and TRBJ1-1, with D perhaps TRBD1 (6 bases). This CDR3 region has 13 residues. Germline lookup yields CDR1 GTSNPN and CDR2 SVGIG (reference sequence). Deletions cut 0 bases from V and 7 bases from J, with 12 bases between. The CDR3 DNA sequence: TGTGCCTGGAGTGTACGGGGGGGCCTTGAAGCTTTCTTT. This translates into CAWSVRGGLEAFF. The whole variable domain, remainder taken from reference TRBV30 and TRBJ1-1, is SQTIHQWPATLVQPVGSPLSLECTVEGTSNPNLYWYRQAAGRGLQLLFYSVGIGQISSEVPQNLSASRPQDRQFILSSKKLLLSDSGFYLCAWSVRGGLEAFFGQGTRLTVV.

The CDR3 region is CASSFSGETYGYTF. In nucleotides, the CDR3 is TGCGCCAGCAGCTTTTCTGGGGAGACCTATGGCTACACCTTC. The rearrangement links TRBV5-1 to TRBJ1-2; D gene unclear. Germline V gene sequence: CDR1 SGHRS, CDR2 YFSETQ. The CDR3 length is 14 residues. The ends were cut back, 2 bases at V and 4 bases at J, with 12 bases in the middle.

This clone was counted only a few times. The chain carries TRBV18 and TRBJ2-1; TRBD1 matches 8 bases. CDR1 and CDR2 from the germline V gene are KGHSH and LQKENI. V was clipped by 6 bases and J by 10 bases; unmatched bases: 5. The CDR3 is 12 residues long. CDR3: CASSTGQAEQFF. For the CDR3, the DNA is TGTGCCAGCTCGACGGGACAGGCCGAGCAGTTCTTC.

This clone turned up a few times. The J gene is TRBJ2-5, the V gene TRBV5-1, with D possibly being TRBD2 (5 bases). V lost 5 bases and J 3 bases, leaving 20 bases between the germline ends. The CDR3 extends over 16 amino acids. Germline values: CDR1 SGHRS, CDR2 YFSETQ. The CDR3 reads CASSRGASGTKETQYF. The CDR3 DNA reads TGCGCCAGCAGTCGTGGAGCGAGCGGAACTAAAGAGACCCAGTACTTC.

This sequence joins TRBV18 and TRBJ2-7; possible D gene TRBD1, 6 bases. CDR1 and CDR2 (germline): KGHSH, LQKENI. Trimming took off 5 bases at V and 2 bases at J, with 10 bases between the two ends. CDR3 size: 13 residues. The CDR3 DNA reads as TGTGCCAGCTCAGACGGACAGACCTACGAGCAGTACTTC. This sequence encodes CASSDGQTYEQYF.

The V and J genes are TRBV9 and TRBJ2-7; TRBD2 matches at 8 bases. This CDR3 comprises 15 residues. The V gene end was trimmed by 4 bases and the J gene end by 6 bases; junction bases not matched to a gene: 12. Germline CDR1 reads SGDLS; CDR2 reads YYNGEE. CDR3 sequence reads: CASSPAVTSEGEQYF. The CDR3 nucleotides read TGTGCCAGCAGCCCAGCGGTGACTAGCGAAGGCGAGCAGTACTTC.

The CDR3 DNA follows: TGCAGCGTTGAAGAAGAGAACGAAGAGACCCAGTACTTC. It specifies CSVEEENEETQYF. The J gene is TRBJ2-5, the V gene TRBV29-1, with unresolved D. The ends were cut back, 0 bases at V and 3 bases at J, with 8 bases in the middle. The CDR3 length is 13 residues. Germline V gives CDR1 SQVTM, CDR2 ANQGSEA.

In its sample, this clone was seen a few times. The genes are TRBV7-6 and TRBJ1-4; 8 nucleotides match TRBD1. V trimming: 1 base; J trimming: 13 bases; junction bases outside the gene matches: 5. The CDR3 contains 13 residues. Germline V CDR1 and CDR2: SGHVS, FNYEAQ. CDR3 nucleotides: TGTGCCAGCAGCTTAGAAGCCGGGACAGGACTGTTTTTT. Residues: CASSLEAGTGLFF.

The chain recombines TRBV4-1 with TRBJ1-5; D is unclear. Germline V gives CDR1 MGHRA, CDR2 YSYEKL. Trimming removed 4 bases at V and 3 bases at J, with 16 bases between. This CDR3 has 16 amino acids. CDR3 sequence: CASSPKGEGNNQPQHF. In DNA form, the CDR3 reads TGCGCCAGCAGCCCGAAGGGCGAGGGAAACAATCAGCCCCAGCATTTT.

This clone was counted between two and nine times. CDR3 nucleotides: TGTGCCAGCAGTTCTCCATTGGACAGTTACGAGCAGTACTTC. Translated: CASSSPLDSYEQYF. The chain combines TRBV6-6 with TRBJ2-7; the D gene is possibly TRBD1 (6 bases). The V and J ends lost 4 bases and 4 bases respectively, with 14 bases between them. The CDR3 totals 14 residues. Germline V gene lookup returns CDR1 MNHNY and CDR2 SVGAGI (reference sequence).

V and J are TRBV4-1 and TRBJ1-6; D is perhaps TRBD1 (5 bases). The CDR3 covers 18 residues. Deletions cut 0 bases from V and 0 bases from J, with 12 bases between. CDR1 is MGHRA and CDR2 is YSYEKL in the germline V gene. This CDR3 reads CASSQDQGGNSYNSPLHF. For the CDR3, the DNA is TGCGCCAGCAGCCAAGATCAGGGAGGGAACTCCTATAATTCACCCCTCCACTTT.

The CDR3, as DNA: TGTGCCAGCAGATTGGGACTAGGTAGTGAGCAGTTCTTC. Translating gives CASRLGLGSEQFF. The chain recombines TRBV7-8 with TRBJ2-1; 8 nucleotides line up with TRBD2. Looked up from germline, CDR1 is SGHVS and CDR2 is FQNEAQ. V lost 6 bases and J lost 9; bases outside the gene matches: 7. The length of the CDR3 is 13 residues.

This chain uses TRBV6-6 with TRBJ1-2; tentatively, D is TRBD1 (6 bases). Between the trimmed V and J ends, which lost 6 bases and 8 bases, there was a span of 16 bases. The CDR3 covers 13 residues. The germline V gene has CDR1 MNHNY and CDR2 SVGAGI (reference sequence). The CDR3: CASRRDQGSGYTF. Written as DNA, the CDR3 is TGTGCCAGCAGGCGCGACCAGGGGAGCGGCTACACCTTC.

This sequence joins TRBV4-1 and TRBJ2-2, with D maybe TRBD1 (5 bases). V dropped 3 bases and J dropped 6 bases, with 8 bases sitting between them. Germline V gives CDR1 MGHRA, CDR2 YSYEKL. There are 13 residues in the CDR3. The CDR3 protein is CASSHAGSGELFF. The DNA of the CDR3 is TGCGCCAGCAGCCATGCAGGGTCCGGGGAGCTGTTTTTT.

This clone turned up a few times. The CDR3 coding sequence is TGTGCCAGCAGCTTAGCGGTAGGTGGAGGCACTGAAGCTTTCTTT. It is translated as CASSLAVGGGTEAFF. The chain joins TRBV7-9 to TRBJ1-1; D unclear. The germline gives CDR1 SEHNR, CDR2 FQNEAQ (reference sequence). The CDR3 runs 15 residues. V shed 0 bases and J shed 4 bases, with 12 bases lying between them.

The J gene is TRBJ2-1, the V gene TRBV2, with D possibly matching TRBD1 (6 bases). Germline-derived CDR1 and CDR2 are SNHLY and FYNNEI. This CDR3 has 13 amino acids. Deletions cut 4 bases from V and 4 bases from J, with 8 bases between. CDR3 DNA sequence: TGTGCCAGCAGTGTGGACAGTTACAATGAGCAGTTCTTC. It encodes CASSVDSYNEQFF. The whole variable domain, remainder taken from reference TRBV2 and TRBJ2-1, is EPEVTQTPSHQVTQMGQEVILRCVPISNHLYFYWYRQILGQKVEFLVSFYNNEISEKSEIFDDQFSVERPDGSNFTLKIRSTKLEDSAMYFCASSVDSYNEQFFGPGTRLTVL.

The chain recombines TRBV5-6 with TRBJ1-2, with D perhaps TRBD1 (6 bases). V lost 4 bases to trimming and J lost 0 bases, with 16 bases between them. Germline CDR1 SGHDT, CDR2 YYEEEE. CDR3 size: 16 residues. CDR3 residues: CASSPLGDTPNYGYTF. For the CDR3, the DNA is TGTGCCAGCAGCCCCCTTGGGGACACACCTAACTATGGCTACACCTTC. Supplemented by reference TRBV5-6 and TRBJ1-2, the full variable domain reads DAGVTQSPTHLIKTRGQQVTLRCSPKSGHDTVSWYQQALGQGPQFIFQYYEEEERQRGNFPDRFSGHQFPNYSSELNVNALLLGDSALYLCASSPLGDTPNYGYTFGSGTRLTVV.

The chain joins TRBV7-9 to TRBJ2-7; D is uncertain. Germline assignment: CDR1 SEHNR and CDR2 FQNEAQ (reference sequence). This CDR3 comprises 14 residues. V gave up 5 bases and J gave up 0 bases, with 11 bases separating them. Here the CDR3 reads CASSPRQSSYEQYF. CDR3 bases: TGTGCCAGCAGCCCCCGACAAAGCTCCTACGAGCAGTACTTC.

The chain has TRBV19 and TRBJ1-5; D unclear. The CDR3 consists of 12 residues. Trimming took off 7 bases at V and 5 bases at J, with 9 bases between the two ends. Germline V gives CDR1 LNHDA, CDR2 SQIVND (reference sequence). The CDR3 coding sequence is TGTGCCAGTAAAAGAGGAGATCAGCCCCAGCATTTT. This encodes CASKRGDQPQHF.